This T cell receptor beta chain was captured in a study of blood T cell repertoires in COVID-19. Some clones are missing from TCRdb's copy, which holds only in-frame ones; the method was immunoSEQ multiplex PCR. This table has 300,000 or so clones, over 85% appearing once. CDR1 and CDR2 from the germline V gene are SEHNR and FQNEAQ (reference sequence). V gave up 5 bases and J gave up 4 bases, with 14 bases separating them. The CDR3 length is 14 residues. Sequencing input: PBMCs or T cells enriched from blood (not recorded which). The TCR was taken from a woman between 45 and 60 years old who had been exposed to COVID-19. The V gene is TRBV7-9, the J gene TRBJ1-2; no reliable D call. CDR3 residues: CASSRPETTYGYTF. CDR3 nucleotides: TGTGCCAGCAGCCGACCTGAGACTACCTATGGCTACACCTTC.